The TCR beta chain under discussion was sequenced for a study of shared clonotypes between healthy human individuals. Study-wide context: Each donor's CD4 naive and CD4 memory cells filled three plates apiece, CD8 naive two, and CD8 memory one.

Sequencing used immunoSEQ multiplex PCR; TCRdb keeps in-frame clones, though not all of them. The data contain over a million clones, around 97% of them seen just once; the ten biggest clones take up more than 0.9%. Study-level results: A handful of donors showed sharing of approximately 5% of naive CD4 clonotypes.

The CDR3 is 13 amino acids. V lost 5 bases and J 8 bases, leaving 16 bases between the germline ends. CDR1 is SEHNR and CDR2 is FQNEAQ in the germline V gene (reference sequence). Points on this clone: As yet, its antigen is unknown.

The healthy adult donors were HIV-negative and reported no recent acute infections or vaccinations. Division of CD4+ cells produced a CD45RA+ naive subset and a CD45RA-negative memory subset. Sample: naive CD4+ T cells sorted from blood. Subset given: CD45RA+ positively selected. The V and J genes are TRBV7-9 and TRBJ2-7; the D gene is possibly TRBD2 (6 bases). The source of this sequence is a man aged 25-40 years in good health. This CDR3 is CASSAGLSNKQYF. The CDR3 region has the DNA TGTGCCAGCAGCGCGGGACTGAGTAATAAGCAGTACTTC. Full variable domain (remainder filled in from reference TRBV7-9 and TRBJ2-7): DTGVSQNPRHKITKRGQNVTFRCDPISEHNRLYWYRQTLGQGPEFLTYFQNEAQLEKSRLLSDRFSAERPKGSFSTLEIQRTEQGDSAMYLCASSAGLSNKQYFGPGTRLTVT.